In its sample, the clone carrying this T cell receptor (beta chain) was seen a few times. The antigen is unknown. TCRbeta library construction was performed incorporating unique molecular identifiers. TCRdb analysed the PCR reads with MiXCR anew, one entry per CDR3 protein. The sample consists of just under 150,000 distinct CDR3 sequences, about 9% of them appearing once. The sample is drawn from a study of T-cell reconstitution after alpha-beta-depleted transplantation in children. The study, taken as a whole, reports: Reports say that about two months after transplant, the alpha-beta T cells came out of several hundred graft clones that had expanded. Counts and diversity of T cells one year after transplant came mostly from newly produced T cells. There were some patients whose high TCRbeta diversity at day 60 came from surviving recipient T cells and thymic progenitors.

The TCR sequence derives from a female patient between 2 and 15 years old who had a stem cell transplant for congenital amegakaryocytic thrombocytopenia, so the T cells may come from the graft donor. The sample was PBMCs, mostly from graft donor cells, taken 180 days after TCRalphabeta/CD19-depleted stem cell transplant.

CDR3 coding DNA: TGTGCCAGCAGGAAGAACCGCTACACTGAAGCTTTCTTT. Amino acids: CASRKNRYTEAFF. The chain carries TRBV28 and TRBJ1-1; D gene unclear. This CDR3 contains 13 residues. V lost 6 bases, J lost 3 bases, and 11 bases lay in between. CDR1 is MDHEN and CDR2 is SYDVKM in the germline V gene.